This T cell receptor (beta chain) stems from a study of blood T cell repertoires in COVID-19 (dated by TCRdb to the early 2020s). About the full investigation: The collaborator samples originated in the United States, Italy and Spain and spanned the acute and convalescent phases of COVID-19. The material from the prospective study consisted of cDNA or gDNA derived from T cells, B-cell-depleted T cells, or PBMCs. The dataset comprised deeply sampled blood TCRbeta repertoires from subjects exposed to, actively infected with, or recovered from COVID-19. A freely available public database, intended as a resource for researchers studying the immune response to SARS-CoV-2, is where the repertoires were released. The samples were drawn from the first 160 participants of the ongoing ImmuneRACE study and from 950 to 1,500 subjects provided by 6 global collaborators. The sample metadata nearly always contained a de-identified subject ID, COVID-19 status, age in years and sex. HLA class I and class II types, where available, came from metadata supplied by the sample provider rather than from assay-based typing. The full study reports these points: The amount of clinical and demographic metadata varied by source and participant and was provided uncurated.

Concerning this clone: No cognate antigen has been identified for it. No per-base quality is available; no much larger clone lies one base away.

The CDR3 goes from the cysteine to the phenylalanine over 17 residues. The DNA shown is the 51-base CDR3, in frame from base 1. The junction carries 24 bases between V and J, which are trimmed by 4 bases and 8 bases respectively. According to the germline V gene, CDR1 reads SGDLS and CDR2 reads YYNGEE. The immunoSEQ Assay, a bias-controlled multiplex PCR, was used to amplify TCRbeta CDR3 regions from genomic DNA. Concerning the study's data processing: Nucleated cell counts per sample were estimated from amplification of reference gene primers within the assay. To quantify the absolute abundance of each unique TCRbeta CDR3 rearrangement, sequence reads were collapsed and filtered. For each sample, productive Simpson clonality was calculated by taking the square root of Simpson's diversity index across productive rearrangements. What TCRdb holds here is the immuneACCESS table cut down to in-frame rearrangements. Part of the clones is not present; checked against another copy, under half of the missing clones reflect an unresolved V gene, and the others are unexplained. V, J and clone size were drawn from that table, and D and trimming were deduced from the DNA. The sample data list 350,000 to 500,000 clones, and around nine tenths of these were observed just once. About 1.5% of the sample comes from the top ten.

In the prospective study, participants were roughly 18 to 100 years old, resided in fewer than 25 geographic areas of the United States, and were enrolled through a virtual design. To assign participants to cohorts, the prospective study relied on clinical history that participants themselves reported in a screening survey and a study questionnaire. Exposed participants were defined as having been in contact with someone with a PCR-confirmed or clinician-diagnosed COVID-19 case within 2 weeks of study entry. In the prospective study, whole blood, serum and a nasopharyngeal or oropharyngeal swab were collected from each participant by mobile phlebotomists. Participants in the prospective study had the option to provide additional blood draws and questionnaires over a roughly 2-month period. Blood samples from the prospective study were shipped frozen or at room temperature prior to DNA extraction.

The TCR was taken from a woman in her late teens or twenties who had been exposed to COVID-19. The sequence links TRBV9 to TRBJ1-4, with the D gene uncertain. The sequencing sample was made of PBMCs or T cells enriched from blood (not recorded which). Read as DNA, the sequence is TGTGCCAGCAGCCCCCCCGTCGGGGTCCCACCCGGAGAAAAACTGTTTTTT. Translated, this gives CASSPPVGVPPGEKLFF.